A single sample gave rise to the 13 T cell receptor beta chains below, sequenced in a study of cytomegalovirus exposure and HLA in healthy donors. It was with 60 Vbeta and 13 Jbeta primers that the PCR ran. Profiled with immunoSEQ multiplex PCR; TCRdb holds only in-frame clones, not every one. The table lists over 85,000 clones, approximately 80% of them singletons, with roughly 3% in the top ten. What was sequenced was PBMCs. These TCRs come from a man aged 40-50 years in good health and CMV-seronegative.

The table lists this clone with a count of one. As DNA, the CDR3 is TGTGCCAGCTCACCCCTAGCGGGAGGAGAAACCGGGGAGCTGTTTTTT. Its protein product is CASSPLAGGETGELFF. The gene calls are TRBV18 and TRBJ2-2; 11 nucleotides align to TRBD2. J gave up 5 bases and V 3 bases, and 5 bases lay outside the gene matches. The CDR3 is 16 amino acids. Germline-derived CDR1 and CDR2 are KGHSH and LQKENI.

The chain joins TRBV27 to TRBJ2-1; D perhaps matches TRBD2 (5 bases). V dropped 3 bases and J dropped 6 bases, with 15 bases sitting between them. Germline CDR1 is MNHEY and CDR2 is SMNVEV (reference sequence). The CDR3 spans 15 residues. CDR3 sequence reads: CASSLVRLGGNEQFF. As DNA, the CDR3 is TGTGCCAGCAGTTTGGTGCGGCTAGGAGGCAATGAGCAGTTCTTC.

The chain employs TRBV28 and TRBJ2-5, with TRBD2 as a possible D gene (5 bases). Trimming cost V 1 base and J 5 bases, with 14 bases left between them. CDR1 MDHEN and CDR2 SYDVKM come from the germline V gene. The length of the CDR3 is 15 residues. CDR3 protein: CASSLSEFGVETQYF. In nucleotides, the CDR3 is TGTGCCAGCAGTTTATCGGAGTTCGGGGTGGAGACCCAGTACTTC.

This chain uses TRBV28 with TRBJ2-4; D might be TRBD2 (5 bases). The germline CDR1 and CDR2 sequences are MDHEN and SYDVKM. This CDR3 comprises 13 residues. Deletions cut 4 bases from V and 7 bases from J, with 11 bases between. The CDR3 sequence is CASSSLPGNIQYF. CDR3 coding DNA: TGTGCCAGCAGTTCGTTGCCGGGGAACATTCAGTACTTC.

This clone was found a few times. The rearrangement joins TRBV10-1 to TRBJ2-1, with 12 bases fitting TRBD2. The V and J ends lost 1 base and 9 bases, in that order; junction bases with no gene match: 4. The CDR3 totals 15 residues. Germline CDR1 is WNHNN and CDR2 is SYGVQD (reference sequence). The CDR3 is CASSEWLAGGSEQFF. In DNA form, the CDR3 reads TGCGCCAGCAGTGAGTGGCTAGCGGGAGGGAGTGAGCAGTTCTTC.

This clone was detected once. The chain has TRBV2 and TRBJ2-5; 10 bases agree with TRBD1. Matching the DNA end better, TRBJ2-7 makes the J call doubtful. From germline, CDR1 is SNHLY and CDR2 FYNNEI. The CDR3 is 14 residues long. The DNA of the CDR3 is TGTGCCAGCTGGGGGGGGACAGGGGTTCGCGAGCAGTACTTC. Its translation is CASWGGTGVREQYF.

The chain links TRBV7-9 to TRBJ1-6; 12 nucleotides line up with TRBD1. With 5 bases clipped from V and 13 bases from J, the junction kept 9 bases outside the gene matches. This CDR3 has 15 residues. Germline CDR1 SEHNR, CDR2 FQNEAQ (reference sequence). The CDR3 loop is CASSQEGQGAGPLHF. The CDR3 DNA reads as TGTGCCAGCAGCCAGGAGGGACAGGGGGCGGGTCCCCTCCACTTT.

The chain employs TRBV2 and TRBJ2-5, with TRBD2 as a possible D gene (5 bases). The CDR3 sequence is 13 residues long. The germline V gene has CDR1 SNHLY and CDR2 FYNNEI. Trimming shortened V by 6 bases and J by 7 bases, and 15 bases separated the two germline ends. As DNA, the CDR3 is TGTGCCAGCAGCGCTGGGGAGAGCGGGACCCAGTACTTC. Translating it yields CASSAGESGTQYF.

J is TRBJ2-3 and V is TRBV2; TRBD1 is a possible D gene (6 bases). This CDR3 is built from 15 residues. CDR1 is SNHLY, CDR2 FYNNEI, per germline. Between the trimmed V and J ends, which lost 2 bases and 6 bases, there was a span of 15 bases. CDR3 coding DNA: TGTGCCAGCAGTGAAAGCAGGGGTGCTGCTGATACGCAGTATTTT. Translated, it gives CASSESRGAADTQYF.

Written as DNA, the CDR3 is TGTGCCAGCCAGCGGCTAGGGGGATACGAGCAGTACTTC. It specifies CASQRLGGYEQYF. The chain carries TRBV6-5 and TRBJ2-5; TRBD1 might be the D (6 bases). Gene TRBJ2-7 matches the end of the DNA better, so the J call may be wrong. Germline lookup yields CDR1 MNHEY and CDR2 SVGAGI. The CDR3 length is 13 residues.

CDR3 region: CASSAEVKNQPQHF. The CDR3 DNA sequence: TGTGCCAGTAGTGCAGAGGTTAAAAATCAGCCCCAGCATTTT. The chain employs TRBV19 and TRBJ1-5, with D hard to call. Germline-derived CDR1 and CDR2 are LNHDA and SQIVND (reference sequence). The CDR3 extends over 14 amino acids. V gave up 5 bases and J gave up 4 bases, with 12 bases separating them. The full variable domain, in which reference TRBV19 and TRBJ1-5 provide the parts outside the CDR3, is DGGITQSPKYLFRKEGQNVTLSCEQNLNHDAMYWYRQDPGQGLRLIYYSQIVNDFQKGDIAEGYSVSREKKESFPLTVTSAQKNPTAFYLCASSAEVKNQPQHFGDGTRLSIL.

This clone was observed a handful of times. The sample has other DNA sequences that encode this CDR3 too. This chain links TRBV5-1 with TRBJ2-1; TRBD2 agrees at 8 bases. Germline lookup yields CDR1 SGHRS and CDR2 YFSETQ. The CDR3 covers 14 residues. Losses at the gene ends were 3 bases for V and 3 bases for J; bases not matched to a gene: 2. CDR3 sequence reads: CASSSAGGYNEQFF. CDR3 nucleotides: TGCGCCAGCAGCTCCGCGGGGGGCTACAATGAGCAGTTCTTC. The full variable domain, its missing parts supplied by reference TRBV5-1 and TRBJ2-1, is KAGVTQTPRYLIKTRGQQVTLSCSPISGHRSVSWYQQTPGQGLQFLFEYFSETQRNKGNFPGRFSGRQFSNSRSEMNVSTLELGDSALYLCASSSAGGYNEQFFGPGTRLTVL.

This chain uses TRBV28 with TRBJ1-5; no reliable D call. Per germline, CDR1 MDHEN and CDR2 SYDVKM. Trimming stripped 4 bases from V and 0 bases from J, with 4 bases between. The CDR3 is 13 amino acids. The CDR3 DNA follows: TGTGCCAGCAGTTCGTATAGCAATCAGCCCCAGCATTTT. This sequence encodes CASSSYSNQPQHF.